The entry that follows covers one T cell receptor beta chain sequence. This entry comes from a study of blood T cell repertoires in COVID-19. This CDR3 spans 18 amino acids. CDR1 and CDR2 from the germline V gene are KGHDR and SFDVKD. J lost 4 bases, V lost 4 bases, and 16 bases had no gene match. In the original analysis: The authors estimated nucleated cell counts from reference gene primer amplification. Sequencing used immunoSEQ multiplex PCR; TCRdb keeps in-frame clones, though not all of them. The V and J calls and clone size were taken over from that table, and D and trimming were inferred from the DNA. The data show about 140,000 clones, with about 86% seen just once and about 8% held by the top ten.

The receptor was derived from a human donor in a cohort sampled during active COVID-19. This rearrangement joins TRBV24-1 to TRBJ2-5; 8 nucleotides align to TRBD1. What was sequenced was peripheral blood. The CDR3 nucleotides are TGTGCCACCAGTGACCCACGGAGGACAGGGAGTCAGGCAGAGACCCAGTACTTC. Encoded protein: CATSDPRRTGSQAETQYF.